Listed below are T cell receptor beta chains from one sample, sequenced in a study of blood T cell repertoires in COVID-19. The protocol was immunoSEQ multiplex PCR, while the TCRdb copy is restricted to in-frame clones and leaves out a portion. The table shows 200,000 to 250,000 clones, with approximately 87% occurring only once. The sequenced material came from PBMCs or T cells enriched from blood (not recorded which). Receptors originate from a woman aged 50 to 60 in a cohort exposed to, infected with or recovered from COVID-19 (not recorded which). The CDR3 runs from the conserved cysteine through the conserved F or W. The D gene is left open where the match is weak. The size field is filled for only some rows; it gives once, few, many or a size class.

TRBV24-1	.	TRBJ2-3	few	TGTGCCACCAGCGCGACAGCTGCTAGCACAGATACGCAGTATTTT	CATSATAASTDTQYF
TRBV10-3	.	TRBJ1-1	.	TGTGCCATCAGTGAGGTCAGGGGTTCCATGAACACTGAAGCTTTCTTT	CAISEVRGSMNTEAFF
TRBV7-9	.	TRBJ2-7	.	TGTGCCAGCAGCGACACCCGAACCTCCTACGAGCAGTACTTC	CASSDTRTSYEQYF
TRBV30	.	TRBJ2-5	.	TGTGCCTGGAGTGCTCTAGGATCGGGGACCCAGTACTTC	CAWSALGSGTQYF
TRBV7-3	TRBD2	TRBJ2-2	.	TGTGCCAGCAGCATTAGCGGGGGGCTCACCGGGGAGCTGTTTTTT	CASSISGGLTGELFF
TRBV18	TRBD2	TRBJ2-3	.	TGTGCCAGTATACCGGGACTAGCGGGCACAGATACGCAGTATTTT	CASIPGLAGTDTQYF
TRBV29-1	TRBD2	TRBJ2-3	.	TGCAGCGTTTCACGGACTAGCGGCACAGATACGCAGTATTTT	CSVSRTSGTDTQYF
TRBV9	TRBD2	TRBJ2-5	.	TGTGCCAGCAGCGTAGGTGATAGCGGGGGGTACCTGGAGACCCAGTACTTC	CASSVGDSGGYLETQYF
TRBV27	.	TRBJ1-2	.	TGTGCCAGCAGTTTATACCCCCCGGGCTATGGCTACACCTTC	CASSLYPPGYGYTF
TRBV7-2	.	TRBJ1-2	.	TGTGCCAGCAGCTCCCCCGCGAGGGATGGCTACACCTTC	CASSSPARDGYTF
TRBV7-9	.	TRBJ1-2	once	TGTGCCAGCAGCTTAGGCCCAGGGGCCGGCTACACCTTC	CASSLGPGAGYTF
TRBV29-1	TRBD1	TRBJ1-2	.	TGCAGCGTTGATGGACAGGGGGACTTCTATGGCTACACCTTC	CSVDGQGDFYGYTF
TRBV5-1	TRBD2	TRBJ2-1	.	TGCGCCAGCAGCTTCGCCGGGACTAGCGGGGGGGCGATCAATGAGCAGTTCTTC	CASSFAGTSGGAINEQFF
TRBV7-3	TRBD2	TRBJ2-2	.	TGTGCCAGCAGCCAGAGCGGGGCACCCACCGGGGAGCTGTTTTTT	CASSQSGAPTGELFF
TRBV27	.	TRBJ2-5	.	TGTGCCAGCAGTTTGGGTCCGCAGTCGGACGGGAGAAAACAAGAGACCCAGTACTTC	CASSLGPQSDGRKQETQYF
TRBV5-8	.	TRBJ2-7	.	TGTGCCAGCAGCTTTTGGGGTTCCCCTAGGGGCTACGAGCAGTACTTC	CASSFWGSPRGYEQYF
TRBV15	.	TRBJ1-2	once	TGTGCCACCAGCAGAGACAGGGGAAACTATGGCTACACCTTC	CATSRDRGNYGYTF
TRBV19	.	TRBJ1-1	.	TGTGCCAGTAGTATTCAGGGAATGAACACTGAAGCTTTCTTT	CASSIQGMNTEAFF
TRBV27	.	TRBJ2-2	.	TGTGCCAGCAGTTTATGGGGGGAGGCCCCCGGGGAGCTGTTTTTT	CASSLWGEAPGELFF
TRBV10-2	.	TRBJ1-1	.	TGCGCCAGCAGTGGTTCGGGGAACACTGAAGCTTTCTTT	CASSGSGNTEAFF
TRBV7-8	.	TRBJ2-1	.	TGTGCCAGCAGCTTAGCGGAGGAATATTTTGAGCAGTTCTTC	CASSLAEEYFEQFF
TRBV6-5	.	TRBJ1-6	.	TGTGCCAGCAGTCCCCTAGGGGATGTTAGTTCACCCCTCCACTTT	CASSPLGDVSSPLHF
TRBV11-2	.	TRBJ2-5	.	TGTGCCAGCAGCCCACACCTTCAAGAGACCCAGTACTTC	CASSPHLQETQYF
TRBV5-4	TRBD1	TRBJ2-3	.	TGTGCCAGCAGCTTCAATCCGGGACAGGGCACAGATACGCAGTATTTT	CASSFNPGQGTDTQYF
TRBV9	TRBD2	TRBJ2-3	.	TGTGCCAGCAGCGTAGGTGGGACTAACGACGGTGGTACGCAGTATTTT	CASSVGGTNDGGTQYF
TRBV25-1	TRBD1	TRBJ1-3	.	TGTGCCAGCAGTGAATTCACCCAGGGGGCGGGTGGAAACACCATATATTTT	CASSEFTQGAGGNTIYF
TRBV12-5	.	TRBJ1-1	.	TGTGCTAGTGGACTCGGGGGGAACACTGAAGCTTTCTTT	CASGLGGNTEAFF
TRBV5-1	.	TRBJ1-2	.	TGCGCCAGCAGCCTGGTCAGGGGAACCTATGGCTACACCTTC	CASSLVRGTYGYTF
TRBV7-9	.	TRBJ2-1	.	TGTGCCAGCAGCCAACAGGGTCTTATCGATGAGCAGTTCTTC	CASSQQGLIDEQFF
TRBV29-1	.	TRBJ2-5	.	TGCAGCGTTGAATCTCTCGGACAGACAGAGACCCAGTACTTC	CSVESLGQTETQYF
TRBV6-5	TRBD1	TRBJ1-2	.	TGTGCCAGCAGTCAACCGGGACAGGGGGCTTATGGCTACACCTTC	CASSQPGQGAYGYTF
TRBV5-6	.	TRBJ2-6	.	TGTGCCAGCAGCTTTTCAGTACAGGATTACTCTGGGGCCAACGTCCTGACTTTC	CASSFSVQDYSGANVLTF
TRBV5-5	TRBD1	TRBJ1-5	.	TGTGCCAGCAGCTTGGGGACAGGGCACGGAAGCAATCAGCCCCAGCATTTT	CASSLGTGHGSNQPQHF
TRBV7-2	.	TRBJ1-2	.	TGTGCCAGCACCGTGGACACAGGTATCGGGCGAGGCTACACCTTC	CASTVDTGIGRGYTF
TRBV5-1	.	TRBJ2-5	.	TGCGCCAGCAGCGCCCAAGGGGGGGGGCTTCAAGAGACCCAGTACTTC	CASSAQGGGLQETQYF
TRBV6-1	.	TRBJ1-6	.	TGTGCCAGCAGTGAATCACGGAACAGGGCTAATTCACCCCTCCACTTT	CASSESRNRANSPLHF
TRBV4-1	.	TRBJ1-1	.	TGCGCCAGCAGCCCACTCTCGGCGGCGGGTGAAGCTTTCTTT	CASSPLSAAGEAFF
TRBV10-3	.	TRBJ1-1	.	TGTGCCATCAGTGAGTTTCTCAGGGAAGCTTTCTTT	CAISEFLREAFF
TRBV15	TRBD2	TRBJ2-6	.	TGTGCCACCAGCAGAGATGGGGGGAGGGCTGGGGCCAACGTCCTGACTTTC	CATSRDGGRAGANVLTF
TRBV5-4	TRBD1	TRBJ2-7	.	TGTGCCAGCAGCCCTGACAGGGGGCTTGAGCAGTACTTC	CASSPDRGLEQYF
TRBV20-1	.	TRBJ1-4	.	TGCAGTGCTCAGAATGAAAAACTGTTTTTT	CSAQNEKLFF
TRBV5-5	.	TRBJ1-2	.	TGTGCCAGCAGCTTGGTACAGGGCTATGGCTACACCTTC	CASSLVQGYGYTF
TRBV27	.	TRBJ1-1	.	TGTGCCAGCAGTTGGCAGTCGAACACTGAAGCTTTCTTT	CASSWQSNTEAFF
TRBV27	.	TRBJ2-1	.	TGTGCCAGCAGACGACCTCGGACAGTTAACAATGAGCAGTTCTTC	CASRRPRTVNNEQFF
TRBV19	TRBD1	TRBJ1-2	.	TGTGCCAGTAGTAGAAGGGCGGAAGGACAGGGGTATGGCTACACCTTC	CASSRRAEGQGYGYTF
TRBV6-4	TRBD2	TRBJ2-3	.	TGTGCCAGCAGTGAGCTAGCGGGGGGCCCTCGGGATACGCAGTATTTT	CASSELAGGPRDTQYF
TRBV1	.	TRBJ1-2	.	TGCACCAGCACCAAACAGGCTAACTATGGCTACACCTTC	CTSTKQANYGYTF
TRBV10-3	.	TRBJ2-2	.	TGTGCCATCAGTGAGTCGGGGGGGAACACCGGGGAGCTGTTTTTT	CAISESGGNTGELFF
TRBV2	TRBD2	TRBJ2-7	.	TGTGCCAGCACCGGGACTAGCGGGGGGGCCGTTTACGAGCAGTACTTC	CASTGTSGGAVYEQYF
TRBV10-2	.	TRBJ1-2	.	TGCGCCACCCGACAGGAGAGTAACTATGGCTACACCTTC	CATRQESNYGYTF